The 24 T cell receptor beta chains presented below share a single source sample, sequenced in a study of blood T cell repertoires in COVID-19. The protocol was immunoSEQ multiplex PCR, while the TCRdb copy is restricted to in-frame clones and leaves out a portion. The table records fewer than 50,000 clones, around 80% of them present only once. The sequencing sample was made of peripheral blood. Source of these receptors: a human donor in a cohort sampled during active COVID-19.

The chain links TRBV7-6 to TRBJ2-1; 10 nucleotides line up with TRBD2. The CDR3 length is 15 residues. Trimming removed 3 bases from V and 4 bases from J; junction bases left unmatched: 3. Germline V gene lookup returns CDR1 SGHVS and CDR2 FNYEAQ. The chain's CDR3 is CASSLVAGGYNEQFF. The CDR3, as DNA: TGTGCCAGCAGCTTGGTAGCGGGAGGTTACAATGAGCAGTTCTTC.

As DNA, the CDR3 is TGTGCCACCAGCAGAGGAGGGGCTAGCGGGAACAATGAGCAGTTCTTC. The encoded protein is CATSRGGASGNNEQFF. The chain joins TRBV15 to TRBJ2-1; 9 bases are a match to TRBD2. The V and J ends lost 1 base and 5 bases, in that order; junction bases with no gene match: 6. Germline assignment: CDR1 LNHNV and CDR2 YYDKDF (reference sequence). The CDR3 is 16 amino acids. Full variable domain (rest looked up from reference TRBV15 and TRBJ2-1): DAMVIQNPRYQVTQFGKPVTLSCSQTLNHNVMYWYQQKSSQAPKLLFHYYDKDFNNEADTPDNFQSRRPNTSFCFLDIRSPGLGDTAMYLCATSRGGASGNNEQFFGPGTRLTVL.

Only one count was recorded for this clone. This rearrangement joins TRBV2 to TRBJ2-3, with a tentative D call TRBD1 (7 bases). Germline loops: CDR1 SNHLY, CDR2 FYNNEI. The CDR3 covers 15 residues. V lost 6 bases to trimming and J lost 3 bases, with 16 bases between them. In nucleotides, the CDR3 is TGTGCCAGCAGCTACCCCCCAGGGGGGACAGATACGCAGTATTTT. Translating it yields CASSYPPGGTDTQYF.

This clone occurred once. Since no conserved phenylalanine or tryptophan closes the CDR3, a read error is the likely cause. The DNA is omitted, as the CDR3 cannot be located on it reliably, and the CDR3 follows TCRdb's listing. This chain links TRBV28 with TRBJ1-1; the table's D call, TRBD1, has no DNA check behind it. CDR1 and CDR2 (germline): MDHEN, SYDVKM. The CDR3 has 12 residues if both end residues are counted. The CDR3 loop is CASSQGGIQGDS.

The chain carries TRBV7-2 and TRBJ2-2; the match to TRBD2 covers 15 bases. Germline trimming cut 5 bases from V and 7 bases from J; bases unmatched to any gene: 2. The CDR3 runs 15 residues. Germline loops: CDR1 SGHTA, CDR2 FQGNSA. The DNA for the CDR3 is TGTGCCAGCAGCCGGACTAGCGGGAGGGACGGGGAGCTGTTTTTT. This codes for CASSRTSGRDGELFF.

The chain combines TRBV3-1 (or the pseudogene TRBV3-2) with TRBJ2-7, with 12 nucleotides matching TRBD2. Germline V CDR1 and CDR2: LGHDT, YNNKEL (reference sequence). The J segment lost 3 bases and the V segment lost 4 bases, leaving 7 bases of the junction unmatched. The CDR3 extends over 16 amino acids. The CDR3 DNA is TGTGCCAGCAGCCTGCCTAGGACTAGCGGGAACTACGAGCAGTACTTC. Amino acid sequence: CASSLPRTSGNYEQYF.

The chain employs TRBV11-3 and TRBJ2-5; 11 nucleotides match TRBD2. Germline trimming cut 2 bases from V and 5 bases from J; bases unmatched to any gene: 10. CDR3 length: 17 amino acids. CDR1 and CDR2 (germline): SGHNT, YENEEA. This chain's CDR3 is CASSLNTLAGVRETQYF. As DNA, the CDR3 is TGTGCCAGCAGCTTAAATACACTAGCGGGAGTAAGGGAGACCCAGTACTTC.

The V call is TRBV14, the J call TRBJ1-1; no clear D gene. This CDR3 is built from 12 residues. Germline loops: CDR1 SGHDN, CDR2 FVKESK. The ends were cut back, 5 bases at V and 11 bases at J, with 15 bases in the middle. CDR3 DNA sequence: TGTGCCAGCAGCAGTCATCTCAGGAGGGCTTTCTTT. This codes for CASSSHLRRAFF.

The chain uses TRBV15 and TRBJ1-4, with 9 positions matching TRBD1. The CDR3 spans 16 residues. V gave up 1 base and J gave up 5 bases; unmatched junction bases: 5. Germline V gene data show CDR1 as LNHNV and CDR2 as YYDKDF (reference sequence). The CDR3 reads CATSRATQGANEKLFF. The CDR3 coding sequence is TGTGCCACCAGCAGAGCCACACAGGGGGCGAATGAAAAACTGTTTTTT.

The CDR3 DNA follows: TGTGCCAGCAGTGAGTTCGGGTCAGATACGCAGTATTTT. It codes for CASSEFGSDTQYF. The chain couples TRBV6-4 to TRBJ2-3; D remains unclear. The CDR3 consists of 13 residues. Germline CDR1 reads MRHNA; CDR2 reads SNTAGT. V was pared by 3 bases and J by 4 bases, with 8 bases between.

The gene calls are TRBV28 and TRBJ2-7; D is unresolved. The CDR3 is made up of 15 amino acids. Germline V lookup: CDR1 MDHEN, CDR2 SYDVKM. With 4 bases removed from V and 0 bases from J, the gap between germline ends came to 13 bases. The CDR3 DNA reads TGTGCCAGCAGTTCTTTTGGCCCCCCCTCCTACGAGCAGTACTTC. Its protein product is CASSSFGPPSYEQYF.

The chain employs TRBV6-6 and TRBJ2-3; 8 nucleotides align to TRBD2. CDR1 is MNHNY and CDR2 is SVGAGI in the germline V gene (reference sequence). Losses at the gene ends were 4 bases for V and 0 bases for J; bases not matched to a gene: 6. The CDR3 totals 16 residues. CDR3: CASSFALAESTDTQYF. The CDR3 nucleotides are TGTGCCAGCAGTTTCGCACTAGCGGAAAGCACAGATACGCAGTATTTT.

The chain employs TRBV4-3 and TRBJ2-3; D not resolved. Trimming removed 0 bases from V and 10 bases from J, with 20 bases in between. From germline, CDR1 is LGHNA and CDR2 YSLEER. The CDR3 sequence is 16 residues long. The CDR3 bases are TGCGCCAGCAGCCAAGATCTTGCGGCTCCTGAGGTCTCGCAGTATTTT. This codes for CASSQDLAAPEVSQYF.

This rearrangement joins TRBV7-6 to TRBJ2-1, with D possibly TRBD1 on 7 matching bases. Trimming pared 2 bases from V and 15 bases from J, leaving 23 bases between. CDR1 SGHVS and CDR2 FNYEAQ come from the germline V gene. CDR3 length: 15 residues. The CDR3 nucleotides read TGTGCCAGCAGCTTATCTTCGCAAGTTGGGGGGACAGCGTTCTTC. This codes for CASSLSSQVGGTAFF.

DNA for the CDR3: TGTGCCAGCAGCTCTTCTAGCGGGAAAGGGAATGAGCAGTTCTTC. Translating gives CASSSSSGKGNEQFF. The chain combines TRBV7-2 with TRBJ2-1; 9 positions agree with TRBD2. The CDR3 consists of 15 residues. The germline V gene encodes CDR1 SGHTA and CDR2 FQGNSA. After removal of 4 bases from V and 7 bases from J, the junction contained 8 bases not matched to a gene.

The rearrangement links TRBV6-4 to TRBJ2-1; TRBD2 might be the D (5 bases). The CDR3 contains 13 residues. Germline V CDR1 and CDR2: MRHNA, SNTAGT. V lost 6 bases, J lost 7 bases, and 13 bases lay in between. The CDR3 reads CASSVGTGNEQFF. As DNA, the CDR3 is TGTGCCAGCAGCGTTGGAACGGGGAATGAGCAGTTCTTC.

This clone was seen more than once but under ten times. The J gene is TRBJ1-3, the V gene TRBV5-1; perhaps TRBD1 as D (6 bases). V dropped 3 bases and J dropped 0 bases, with 16 bases sitting between them. The CDR3 covers 17 residues. The germline V gene has CDR1 SGHRS and CDR2 YFSETQ. The chain's CDR3 is CASSSTSGAFSGNTIYF. The DNA of the CDR3 is TGCGCCAGCAGCTCAACCTCAGGGGCTTTCTCTGGAAACACCATATATTTT.

The chain carries TRBV12-3 or TRBV12-4 and TRBJ1-2, with D uncertain. Between the trimmed V and J ends, which lost 3 bases and 8 bases, there was a span of 10 bases. The CDR3 is 12 residues long. The chain's CDR3 is CASSFADLGYTF. In DNA form, the CDR3 reads TGTGCCAGCAGTTTCGCGGATCTGGGCTACACCTTC.

The V call is TRBV2, the J call TRBJ2-1; 8 bases map to TRBD1. The V gene end was trimmed by 7 bases and the J gene end by 3 bases; junction bases not matched to a gene: 8. The CDR3 length is 15 residues. The germline V gene has CDR1 SNHLY and CDR2 FYNNEI. The CDR3 region has the DNA TGTGCCAGCACCCCCCCAGGGGGCGGCTACAATGAGCAGTTCTTC. This translates into CASTPPGGGYNEQFF.

The chain combines TRBV7-2 with TRBJ1-2; no firm D call. The V gene's germline CDR1 is SGHTA and CDR2 FQGNSA. V lost 5 bases to trimming and J lost 0 bases, with 13 bases between them. This CDR3 region has 15 residues. CDR3 bases: TGTGCCAGCAGCAGAGTCGTCGGGGCTAACTATGGCTACACCTTC. As protein: CASSRVVGANYGYTF.

The chain is built from TRBV28 and TRBJ1-6, with D unclear. This CDR3 is 13 amino acids long. V was cut by 5 bases and J by 7 bases, with 9 bases left in between. The germline gives CDR1 MDHEN, CDR2 SYDVKM. This CDR3 reads CASSPGGNSPLHF. For the CDR3, the DNA is TGTGCCAGCAGTCCGGGTGGGAATTCACCCCTCCACTTT.

V gene TRBV6-5 combines with J gene TRBJ2-5; 9 bases line up with TRBD2. The CDR3 is 14 amino acids. V shed 6 bases and J 3 bases; nucleotides not matched to a gene: 5. CDR1 and CDR2 from the germline V gene are MNHEY and SVGAGI. The chain's CDR3 is CASRLGLAEETQYF. The CDR3, as DNA: TGTGCCAGCAGACTGGGACTAGCAGAAGAGACCCAGTACTTC.

This chain uses TRBV19 with TRBJ1-5; TRBD1 matches at 7 bases. V lost 5 bases, J lost 1 base, and 11 bases stayed unmatched. This CDR3 has 17 residues. Germline loops: CDR1 LNHDA, CDR2 SQIVND (reference sequence). The CDR3 sequence is CASSPPTGSTSNQPQHF. In DNA, the CDR3 is TGTGCCAGTAGTCCTCCGACAGGGAGCACCAGCAATCAGCCCCAGCATTTT.

This clone was found once. This sequence joins TRBV4-2 and TRBJ2-3; the match to TRBD2 covers 12 bases. From germline, CDR1 is LGHNA and CDR2 YNFKEQ. V was pared by 6 bases and J by 4 bases, with 5 bases of the junction left unmatched. The CDR3 is 15 amino acids. CDR3 amino acids: CASSPSGRAPDTQYF. The CDR3 DNA sequence: TGTGCCAGCAGTCCTAGCGGGAGGGCCCCAGATACGCAGTATTTT.